These 16 T cell receptor beta chains were all obtained from the same sample, sequenced in a study of radiotherapy plus CTLA-4 blockade in lung cancer listed by TCRdb under 2018. Library creation used the immunoSEQ multiplex PCR assay. As stored in TCRdb, this immuneACCESS dataset retains in-frame rearrangements with V and J assigned. A fraction of the clones does not appear; measured against another copy, unresolved V genes explain less than half of the discrepancy, and the remainder lacks a known reason. The sample table shows roughly 120,000 clones, and about 77% are seen once. 5% to 5.5% of the sample is taken by the ten largest. Source: peripheral blood, taken from a patient treated with radiotherapy plus ipilimumab. These receptors all come from a human donor with non-small cell lung cancer who had a partial response to radiotherapy plus ipilimumab.

V gene TRBV10-2 combines with J gene TRBJ2-1; 15 bases map to TRBD2. In germline, CDR1 is WSHSY, CDR2 SAAADI. This CDR3 comprises 16 residues. The V and J ends lost 6 bases and 4 bases, in that order; junction bases with no gene match: 4. The CDR3 region is CASSGTSGRLYNEQFF. The DNA for the CDR3 is TGCGCCAGCAGCGGGACTAGCGGGAGGTTGTACAATGAGCAGTTCTTC.

The J gene is TRBJ2-7, the V gene TRBV18, with D tentatively TRBD1 (6 bases). The CDR3 has 13 amino acids. Per germline, CDR1 KGHSH and CDR2 LQKENI. Trimming pared 2 bases from V and 6 bases from J, leaving 11 bases between. The CDR3 here is CASSPAQGSEQYF. In DNA, the CDR3 is TGTGCCAGCTCACCAGCCCAGGGGTCCGAGCAGTACTTC. The whole variable domain, filled in from reference TRBV18 and TRBJ2-7, reads NAGVMQNPRHLVRRRGQEARLRCSPMKGHSHVYWYRQLPEEGLKFMVYLQKENIIDESGMPKERFSAEFPKEGPSILRIQQVVRGDSAAYFCASSPAQGSEQYFGPGTRLTVT.

This clone has a handful of counts. The rearrangement uses TRBV4-1 and TRBJ2-1; D perhaps matches TRBD1 (6 bases). Trimming shortened V by 1 base and J by 15 bases, and 13 bases separated the two germline ends. The CDR3 sequence is 12 residues long. The germline V gene encodes CDR1 MGHRA and CDR2 YSYEKL. The CDR3 nucleotides are TGCGCCAGCAGCCAAGTTGGTCAGGGGCCGTTCTTC. It codes for CASSQVGQGPFF.

The V gene is TRBV5-1, the J gene TRBJ2-1; 13 bases agree with TRBD2. CDR1 SGHRS and CDR2 YFSETQ come from the germline V gene. The CDR3 contains 16 residues. With V trimmed by 4 bases and J by 8 bases, 9 bases remained unmatched. The CDR3 region has the DNA TGCGCCAGCAGCGGACGGACTAGCGGGAGTCTCTATGAGCAGTTCTTC. Its translation: CASSGRTSGSLYEQFF.

The gene calls are TRBV27 and TRBJ2-2, with D hard to call. The CDR3 runs 15 residues. V was trimmed by 6 bases and J by 0 bases, leaving 11 bases between them. CDR1 MNHEY and CDR2 SMNVEV come from the germline V gene (reference sequence). Written as DNA, the CDR3 is TGTGCCAGCAGCCCATTAACGGCGAACACCGGGGAGCTGTTTTTT. Protein product: CASSPLTANTGELFF.

This sequence joins TRBV27 and TRBJ2-3; 8 bases agree with TRBD1. V shed 6 bases and J 0 bases; nucleotides not matched to a gene: 8. The CDR3 length is 16 residues. Germline V gives CDR1 MNHEY, CDR2 SMNVEV (reference sequence). CDR3 amino acids: CASRTRQGTSTDTQYF. Written as DNA, the CDR3 is TGTGCCAGCAGAACCCGACAGGGGACTAGCACAGATACGCAGTATTTT.

This chain links TRBV15 with TRBJ1-5, with a tentative D call TRBD1 (5 bases). Per the germline V gene, CDR1 is LNHNV and CDR2 is YYDKDF (reference sequence). The CDR3 has 16 amino acids. Trimming removed 4 bases at V and 2 bases at J, with 15 bases between. CDR3 sequence: CATSTTVADGNQPQHF. In nucleotides, the CDR3 is TGTGCCACCAGCACGACAGTCGCCGACGGCAATCAGCCCCAGCATTTT.

The chain employs TRBV6-5 and TRBJ2-7; D unclear. This CDR3 has 14 residues. V gave up 7 bases and J gave up 1 base, with 14 bases separating them. The germline V gene has CDR1 MNHEY and CDR2 SVGAGI. The CDR3 reads CASNPRTTSYEQYF. Written as DNA, the CDR3 is TGTGCCAGCAACCCTCGAACCACTTCCTACGAGCAGTACTTC.

The gene calls are TRBV27 and TRBJ2-1, with 15 bases aligning to TRBD2. Germline V gene sequence: CDR1 MNHEY, CDR2 SMNVEV (reference sequence). This CDR3 has 18 residues. The ends lost 4 bases at V and 8 bases at J; junction bases unmatched: 12. CDR3 amino acids: CASSSSRRGLAGGHEQFF. CDR3 DNA sequence: TGTGCCAGCAGTTCATCACGCAGGGGACTAGCGGGAGGTCATGAGCAGTTCTTC.

The V gene is TRBV5-6, the J gene TRBJ1-2, with 8 bases lining up with TRBD1. CDR3 length: 14 amino acids. The germline CDR1 and CDR2 sequences are SGHDT and YYEEEE. Trimming cost V 3 bases and J 4 bases; bases outside gene matches: 5. For the CDR3, the DNA is TGTGCCAGCAGCTGGGACAGGATCCCCTATGGCTACACCTTC. Residues: CASSWDRIPYGYTF.

The genes are TRBV30 and TRBJ2-5; D is perhaps TRBD2 (6 bases). Germline V gene lookup returns CDR1 GTSNPN and CDR2 SVGIG (reference sequence). V gave up 0 bases and J gave up 7 bases, with 18 bases separating them. The CDR3 consists of 15 residues. CDR3 loop: CAWSVPRRAGGTQYF. The CDR3 nucleotides are TGTGCCTGGAGTGTTCCCCGCCGCGCCGGGGGGACCCAGTACTTC. Drawing the rest from reference TRBV30 and TRBJ2-5, the complete variable domain is SQTIHQWPATLVQPVGSPLSLECTVEGTSNPNLYWYRQAAGRGLQLLFYSVGIGQISSEVPQNLSASRPQDRQFILSSKKLLLSDSGFYLCAWSVPRRAGGTQYFGPGTRLLVL.

This chain links TRBV5-1 with TRBJ2-7, with 11 bases that match TRBD2. CDR3 size: 16 residues. The germline V gene encodes CDR1 SGHRS and CDR2 YFSETQ. After removal of 2 bases from V and 6 bases from J, the junction contained 10 bases not matched to a gene. The CDR3, as DNA: TGCGCCAGCAGCTTAGGAGCGGGACTAGCGGCCTCCGAGCAGTACTTC. It specifies CASSLGAGLAASEQYF.

The rearrangement joins TRBV19 to TRBJ2-3; no firm D call. The CDR3 extends over 14 amino acids. CDR1 is LNHDA, CDR2 SQIVND, per germline (reference sequence). Trimming pared 8 bases from V and 2 bases from J, leaving 14 bases between. CDR3 loop: CASADISHTDTQYF. In DNA, the CDR3 is TGTGCCAGTGCGGATATTTCGCACACAGATACGCAGTATTTT.

The chain combines TRBV19 with TRBJ2-7; 8 nucleotides match TRBD2. CDR3 length equals 18 residues. V shed 0 bases and J 2 bases; nucleotides not matched to a gene: 12. Germline V gene lookup returns CDR1 LNHDA and CDR2 SQIVND (reference sequence). In nucleotides, the CDR3 is TGTGCCAGTAGTATAGAGGCCCCCAGCGGGAGCCGGACCTACGAGCAGTACTTC. It translates to CASSIEAPSGSRTYEQYF.

This clone turned up a few times. The rearrangement uses TRBV5-1 and TRBJ2-1; 8 nucleotides line up with TRBD2. The CDR3 has 14 amino acids. Germline assignment: CDR1 SGHRS and CDR2 YFSETQ. Trimming took 7 bases from V and 2 from J; bases not matched to a gene: 5. The chain's CDR3 is CASESGRAYNEQFF. The CDR3 DNA reads as TGCGCCAGCGAGAGCGGGAGAGCCTACAATGAGCAGTTCTTC.

J is TRBJ2-4 and V is TRBV28; 10 bases map to TRBD1. After removal of 6 bases from V and 8 bases from J, the junction contained 7 bases not matched to a gene. The CDR3 contains 14 residues. Germline CDR1 is MDHEN and CDR2 is SYDVKM. The DNA of the CDR3 is TGTGCCAGCAGCACGACAGGGGGCGATGACATTCAGTACTTC. Translation: CASSTTGGDDIQYF.